This TCR beta chain was retrieved from a study of blood T cell repertoires in COVID-19. Sequenced by immunoSEQ multiplex PCR; TCRdb stores in-frame clones only, minus some. The data hold approximately 230,000 clones, with 85% to 90% observed a single time. Germline CDR1 is SGDLS and CDR2 is YYNGEE. There are 14 residues in the CDR3. V was shortened by 0 bases and J by 7 bases, with 12 bases between the two germline ends. The genes are TRBV9 and TRBJ2-3; TRBD1 is a possible D gene (6 bases). The sequenced material came from PBMCs or T cells enriched from blood (not recorded which). The receptor comes from a woman between 50 and 59 years old with acute COVID-19. CDR3 amino acids: CASSVGQGMYTQYF. For the CDR3, the DNA is TGTGCCAGCAGCGTAGGGCAGGGGATGTATACGCAGTATTTT. Supplemented by reference TRBV9 and TRBJ2-3, the full variable domain reads DSGVTQTPKHLITATGQRVTLRCSPRSGDLSVYWYQQSLDQGLQFLIQYYNGEERAKGNILERFSAQQFPDLHSELNLSSLELGDSALYFCASSVGQGMYTQYFGPGTRLTVL.